Sequencing of this T cell receptor beta chain was carried out in a study of identical twins. Notes on the study in general: Modelling approaches yielded underestimates of out-of-frame TCR alpha sharing between monozygotic twins. Beta out-of-frame sequences showed weaker excess sharing between twins. Analyses of zero insertions could, in part, be confounded by invariant MAIT and iNKT cells.

There are a few counts of this clonotype. No antigen is known for it. From the 5' RACE reads, TCRdb called clonotypes with MiXCR, one entry per CDR3 protein. The data hold approximately 600,000 distinct CDR3 sequences, with about 7% observed a single time. These data also featured in a second study, about yellow fever vaccine responses in identical twins. From that report: Twins' T cell vaccine responses reportedly looked partly convergent, partly personalized.

The specimen was PBMCs. This receptor was obtained from a woman aged 18-29 years in good health.

CDR3: CASSLSSVQGVYNEQFF. CDR3 bases: TGTGCCAGCAGCTTAAGTTCTGTTCAGGGGGTGTACAATGAGCAGTTCTTC. The V call is TRBV7-3, the J call TRBJ2-1; 7 bases match TRBD1. After removal of 1 base from V and 4 bases from J, the junction contained 10 bases not matched to a gene. The germline gives CDR1 SGHTA, CDR2 FQGTGA. The CDR3 is 17 residues long.